This TCR beta chain derives from a study of shared clonotypes between healthy human individuals. Study-wide points: In this cohort, only blood was sampled, and tissue repertoires likely differ.

Only a few counts were recorded for this clone. The antigen is undetermined. Each subset's genomic DNA was split evenly across several immunoSEQ plates. Unsorted PBMC contributed 250 to 350 ng DNA, tens of thousands of T cell genomes, to each replicate PCR. Sequencing was performed with immunoSEQ multiplex PCR; in TCRdb, only in-frame clones are kept and a portion is missing. The data show 450,000 to 500,000 clones, 70% to 85% seen once. V was shortened by 7 bases and J by 0 bases, with 9 bases between the two germline ends. This CDR3 is 14 amino acids long. Germline V CDR1 and CDR2: SGHTA, FQGTGA. This sequence was found in a woman aged 40 to 50 in good health. Some clones in this sample may be carry-over from other donors' samples. Sequencing input: PBMCs. The rearrangement links TRBV7-3 to TRBJ2-2; D unclear. CDR3 in amino acids: CASKGQANTGELFF. The CDR3 DNA reads TGTGCCAGCAAAGGGCAGGCGAACACCGGGGAGCTGTTTTTT.